This T cell receptor beta chain was found in a study of control samples from healthy donors and cancer patients. Measured with immunoSEQ multiplex PCR; TCRdb has only the in-frame clones, and not every one. The data contain some 150,000 clones, 91% of them singletons. V dropped 0 bases and J dropped 5 bases, with 11 bases sitting between them. Germline CDR1 reads GTSNPN; CDR2 reads SVGIG (reference sequence). The CDR3 is made up of 14 amino acids. Input material: blood. The rearrangement links TRBV30 to TRBJ2-1; no definite D call. This TCR came from a woman under 40 in good health. The CDR3 sequence: CAWSVAWVDNEQFF. Written as DNA, the CDR3 is TGTGCCTGGAGTGTAGCCTGGGTCGACAATGAGCAGTTCTTC.